This T cell receptor beta chain was captured in a study of control samples from healthy donors and cancer patients. Assay used: immunoSEQ multiplex PCR; TCRdb lists only in-frame clones, some missing. The sample has about 73,000 clones, roughly 89% seen once. V lost 0 bases and J lost 1; bases outside the gene matches: 2. The CDR3 extends over 16 amino acids. Per the germline V gene, CDR1 is SGHDT and CDR2 is YYEEEE. V and J are TRBV5-6 and TRBJ2-3, with 10 positions matching TRBD2. This sequence originates from a man aged 60 to 75 with lung cancer. The sample comprised PBMCs. The CDR3: CASSLERGGGTDTQYF. In DNA, the CDR3 is TGTGCCAGCAGCTTGGAGCGGGGGGGCGGCACAGATACGCAGTATTTT.